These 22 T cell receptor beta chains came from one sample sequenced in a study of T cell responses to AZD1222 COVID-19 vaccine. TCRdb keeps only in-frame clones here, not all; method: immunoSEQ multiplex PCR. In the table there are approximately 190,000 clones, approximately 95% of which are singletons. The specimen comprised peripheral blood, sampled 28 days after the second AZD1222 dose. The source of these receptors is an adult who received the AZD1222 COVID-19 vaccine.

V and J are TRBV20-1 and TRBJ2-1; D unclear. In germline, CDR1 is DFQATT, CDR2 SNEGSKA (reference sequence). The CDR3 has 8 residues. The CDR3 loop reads CMASEQFF. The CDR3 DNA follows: TGCATGGCGTCTGAGCAGTTCTTC.

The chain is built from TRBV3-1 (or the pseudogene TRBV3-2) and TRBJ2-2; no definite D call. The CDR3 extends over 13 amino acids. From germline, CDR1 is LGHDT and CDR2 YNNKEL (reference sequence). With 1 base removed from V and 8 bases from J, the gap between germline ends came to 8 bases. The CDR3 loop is CASSQGLSGELFF. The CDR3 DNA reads TGTGCCAGCAGCCAAGGCCTCTCAGGGGAGCTGTTTTTT.

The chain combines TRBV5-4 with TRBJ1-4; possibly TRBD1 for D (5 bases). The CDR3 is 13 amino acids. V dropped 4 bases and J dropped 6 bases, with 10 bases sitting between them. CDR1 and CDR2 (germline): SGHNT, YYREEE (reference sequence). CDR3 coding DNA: TGTGCCAGCAGCCTTCAGGGAGATGAAAAACTGTTTTTT. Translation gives CASSLQGDEKLFF.

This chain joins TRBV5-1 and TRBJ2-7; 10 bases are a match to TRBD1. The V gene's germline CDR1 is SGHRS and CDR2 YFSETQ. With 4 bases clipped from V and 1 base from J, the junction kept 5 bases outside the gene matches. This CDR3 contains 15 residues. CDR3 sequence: CASSLRQGASYEQYF. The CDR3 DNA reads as TGCGCCAGCAGCCTGAGACAGGGGGCTTCCTACGAGCAGTACTTC.

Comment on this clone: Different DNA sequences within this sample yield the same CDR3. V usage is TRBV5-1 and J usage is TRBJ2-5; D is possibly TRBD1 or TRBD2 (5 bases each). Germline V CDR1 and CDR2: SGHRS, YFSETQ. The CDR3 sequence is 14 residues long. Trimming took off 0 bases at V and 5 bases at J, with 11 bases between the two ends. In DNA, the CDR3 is TGCGCCAGCAGCTTGGGCAGGGAGTCGGAGACCCAGTACTTC. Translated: CASSLGRESETQYF.

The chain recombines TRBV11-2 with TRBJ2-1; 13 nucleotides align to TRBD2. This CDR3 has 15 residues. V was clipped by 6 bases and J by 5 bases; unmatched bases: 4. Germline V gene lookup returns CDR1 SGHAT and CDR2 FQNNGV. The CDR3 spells CASSLGLAGHNEQFF. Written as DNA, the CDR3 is TGTGCCAGCAGTTTGGGACTAGCGGGGCACAATGAGCAGTTCTTC.

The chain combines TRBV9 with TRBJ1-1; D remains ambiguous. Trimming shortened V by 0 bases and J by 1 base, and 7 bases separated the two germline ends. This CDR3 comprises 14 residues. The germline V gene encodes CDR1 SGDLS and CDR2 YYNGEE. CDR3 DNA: TGTGCCAGCAGCGTAGGTGTTGAGAACACTGAAGCTTTCTTT. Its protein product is CASSVGVENTEAFF.

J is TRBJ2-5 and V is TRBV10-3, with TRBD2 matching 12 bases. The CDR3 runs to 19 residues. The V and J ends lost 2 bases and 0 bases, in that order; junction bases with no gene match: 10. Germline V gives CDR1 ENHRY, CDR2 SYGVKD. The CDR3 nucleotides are TGTGCCATCAGTGAGCCACAGCTAGCGGGGGGGATCAACCAAGAGACCCAGTACTTC. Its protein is CAISEPQLAGGINQETQYF.

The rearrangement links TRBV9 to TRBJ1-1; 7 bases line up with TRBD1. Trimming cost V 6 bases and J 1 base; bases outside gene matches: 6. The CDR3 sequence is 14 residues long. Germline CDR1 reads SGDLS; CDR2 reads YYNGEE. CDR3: CASNVRDRNTEAFF. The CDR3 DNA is TGTGCCAGCAACGTCCGGGACAGGAACACTGAAGCTTTCTTT.

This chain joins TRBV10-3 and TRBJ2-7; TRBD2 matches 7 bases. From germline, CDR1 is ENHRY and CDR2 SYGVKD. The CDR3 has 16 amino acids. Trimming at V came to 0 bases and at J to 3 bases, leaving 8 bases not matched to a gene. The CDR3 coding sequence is TGTGCCATCAGTGAGTCGGCTGGCGGGGACTACTACGAGCAGTACTTC. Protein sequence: CAISESAGGDYYEQYF.

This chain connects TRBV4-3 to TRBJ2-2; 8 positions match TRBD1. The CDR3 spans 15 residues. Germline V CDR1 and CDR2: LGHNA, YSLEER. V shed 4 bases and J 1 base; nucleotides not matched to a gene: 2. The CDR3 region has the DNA TGCGCCAGCAGCCCCGGGACAGGGAACACCGGGGAGCTGTTTTTT. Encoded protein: CASSPGTGNTGELFF.

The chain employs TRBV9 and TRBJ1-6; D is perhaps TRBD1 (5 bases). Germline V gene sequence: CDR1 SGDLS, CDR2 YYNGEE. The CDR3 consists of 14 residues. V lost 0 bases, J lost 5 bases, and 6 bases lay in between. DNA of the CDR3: TGTGCCAGCAGCGTAGGGGGGAATAATTCACCCCTCCACTTT. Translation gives CASSVGGNNSPLHF. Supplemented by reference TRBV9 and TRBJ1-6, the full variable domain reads DSGVTQTPKHLITATGQRVTLRCSPRSGDLSVYWYQQSLDQGLQFLIQYYNGEERAKGNILERFSAQQFPDLHSELNLSSLELGDSALYFCASSVGGNNSPLHFGNGTRLTVT.

The DNA of the CDR3 is TGTGCCAGCAGCTTGGCCGCAGGCCATGGCTACACCTTC. Translated: CASSLAAGHGYTF. The gene calls are TRBV5-6 and TRBJ1-2; no firm D call. The CDR3 loop spans 13 amino acids. V dropped 0 bases and J dropped 6 bases, with 9 bases sitting between them. Germline V CDR1 and CDR2: SGHDT, YYEEEE.

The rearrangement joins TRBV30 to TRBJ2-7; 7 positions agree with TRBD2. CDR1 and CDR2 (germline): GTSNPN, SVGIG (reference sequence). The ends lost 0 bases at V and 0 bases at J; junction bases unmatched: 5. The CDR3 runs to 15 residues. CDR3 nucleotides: TGTGCCTGGAGTGTGGGGAGCGGGATCTCCTACGAGCAGTACTTC. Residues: CAWSVGSGISYEQYF. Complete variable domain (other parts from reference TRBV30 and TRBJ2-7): SQTIHQWPATLVQPVGSPLSLECTVEGTSNPNLYWYRQAAGRGLQLLFYSVGIGQISSEVPQNLSASRPQDRQFILSSKKLLLSDSGFYLCAWSVGSGISYEQYFGPGTRLTVT.

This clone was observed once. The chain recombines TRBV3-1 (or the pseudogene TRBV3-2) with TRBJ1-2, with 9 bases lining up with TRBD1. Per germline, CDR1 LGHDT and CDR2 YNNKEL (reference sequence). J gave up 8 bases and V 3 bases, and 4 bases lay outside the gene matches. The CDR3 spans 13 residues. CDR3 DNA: TGTGCCAGCAGCCAGGGCGGACAGGGGGGCTACACCTTC. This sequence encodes CASSQGGQGGYTF.

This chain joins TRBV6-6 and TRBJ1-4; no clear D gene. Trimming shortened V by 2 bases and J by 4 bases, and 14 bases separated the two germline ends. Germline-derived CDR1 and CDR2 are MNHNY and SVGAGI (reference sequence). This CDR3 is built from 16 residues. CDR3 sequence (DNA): TGTGCCAGCAGTTACAACGGAAGGGTCGATAATGAAAAACTGTTTTTT. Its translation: CASSYNGRVDNEKLFF.

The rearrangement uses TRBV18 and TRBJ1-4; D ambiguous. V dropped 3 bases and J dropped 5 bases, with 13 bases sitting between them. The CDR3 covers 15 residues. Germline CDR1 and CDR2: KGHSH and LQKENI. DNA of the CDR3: TGTGCCAGCTCACCTGCACCCCGCATCAATGAAAAACTGTTTTTT. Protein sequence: CASSPAPRINEKLFF. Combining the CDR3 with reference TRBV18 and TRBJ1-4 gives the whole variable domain NAGVMQNPRHLVRRRGQEARLRCSPMKGHSHVYWYRQLPEEGLKFMVYLQKENIIDESGMPKERFSAEFPKEGPSILRIQQVVRGDSAAYFCASSPAPRINEKLFFGSGTQLSVL.

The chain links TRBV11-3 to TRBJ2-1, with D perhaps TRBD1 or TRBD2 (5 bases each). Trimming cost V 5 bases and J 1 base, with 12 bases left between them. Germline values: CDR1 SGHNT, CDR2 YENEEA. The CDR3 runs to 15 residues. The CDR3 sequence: CASSPTGTSYNEQFF. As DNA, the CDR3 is TGTGCCAGCAGCCCTACCGGGACGTCCTACAATGAGCAGTTCTTC. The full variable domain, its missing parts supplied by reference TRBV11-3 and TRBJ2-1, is EAGVVQSPRYKIIEKKQPVAFWCNPISGHNTLYWYLQNLGQGPELLIRYENEEAVDDSQLPKDRFSAERLKGVDSTLKIQPAELGDSAVYLCASSPTGTSYNEQFFGPGTRLTVL.

The CDR3 DNA sequence: TGTGCCAGCAGGGGGACAACTAATGAAAAACTGTTTTTT. It encodes CASRGTTNEKLFF. The chain employs TRBV25-1 and TRBJ1-4; no clear D. CDR3 length: 13 residues. CDR1 MGHDK and CDR2 SYGVNS come from the germline V gene. Trimming took 6 bases from V and 0 from J, leaving 5 bases between them.

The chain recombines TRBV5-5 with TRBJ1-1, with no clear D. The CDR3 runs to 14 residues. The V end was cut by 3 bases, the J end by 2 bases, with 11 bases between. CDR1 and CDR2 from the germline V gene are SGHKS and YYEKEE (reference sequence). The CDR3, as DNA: TGTGCCAGCAGCTCGTCTGGGCTAAACACTGAAGCTTTCTTT. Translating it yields CASSSSGLNTEAFF.

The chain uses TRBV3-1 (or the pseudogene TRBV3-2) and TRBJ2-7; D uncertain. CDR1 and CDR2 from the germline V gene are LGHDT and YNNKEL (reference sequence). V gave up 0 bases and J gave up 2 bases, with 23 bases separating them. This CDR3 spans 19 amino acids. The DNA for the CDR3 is TGTGCCAGCAGCCAAGAGGGCCTGCCAGGACCCCTCCCGGCCTACGAGCAGTACTTC. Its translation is CASSQEGLPGPLPAYEQYF.

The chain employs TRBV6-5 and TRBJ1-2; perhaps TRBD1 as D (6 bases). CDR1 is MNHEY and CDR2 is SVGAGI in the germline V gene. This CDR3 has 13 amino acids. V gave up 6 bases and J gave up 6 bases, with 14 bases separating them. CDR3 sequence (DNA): TGTGCCAGCAGATCGGCAGGGGTGCATGGCTACACCTTC. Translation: CASRSAGVHGYTF.